The clone carrying this T cell receptor (beta chain) has only a few counts. A library of TCRbeta sequences, prepared with unique molecular identifiers, was generated. A single record per CDR3 protein comes from TCRdb applying MiXCR to the PCR reads. The sample has some 340,000 distinct CDR3 sequences, under 13% seen once. The data stem from a study of T-cell reconstitution after alpha-beta-depleted transplantation in children. The TCR was taken from a human donor who donated a stem cell graft to a child with acute lymphoblastic leukemia. Sequencing used PBMCs from the stem cell graft donor, obtained from the stem cell graft.

The CDR3 here is CASSGRQRQETQYF. The CDR3 DNA sequence: TGTGCCAGCAGCGGACGGCAGAGACAAGAGACCCAGTACTTC. This rearrangement joins TRBV7-9 to TRBJ2-5, with unresolved D. Trimming took off 5 bases at V and 2 bases at J, with 12 bases between the two ends. The CDR3 has 14 amino acids. The germline V gene has CDR1 SEHNR and CDR2 FQNEAQ (reference sequence). Using reference TRBV7-9 and TRBJ2-5 for the parts outside the CDR3, the full variable domain is DTGVSQNPRHKITKRGQNVTFRCDPISEHNRLYWYRQTLGQGPEFLTYFQNEAQLEKSRLLSDRFSAERPKGSFSTLEIQRTEQGDSAMYLCASSGRQRQETQYFGPGTRLLVL.